The 10 T cell receptor beta chains below were found in one sample sequenced in a study of control samples from healthy donors and cancer patients. Sequenced by immunoSEQ multiplex PCR; TCRdb stores in-frame clones only, minus some. Of roughly 180,000 clones detected, 91% appear once; the ten largest clones hold around 2.2%. Sequencing was done on a sample of blood. The origin of the receptors is a woman aged 40 to 50 in good health.

The V and J genes are TRBV15 and TRBJ1-1; possibly TRBD1 for D (5 bases). The germline V gene has CDR1 LNHNV and CDR2 YYDKDF (reference sequence). The CDR3 loop spans 16 amino acids. V gave up 0 bases and J gave up 3 bases, with 14 bases separating them. The DNA for the CDR3 is TGTGCCACCAGCAGAGATCGCCAAGGGGTATACACTGAAGCTTTCTTT. It is translated as CATSRDRQGVYTEAFF. Using reference TRBV15 and TRBJ1-1 for the parts outside the CDR3, the full variable domain is DAMVIQNPRYQVTQFGKPVTLSCSQTLNHNVMYWYQQKSSQAPKLLFHYYDKDFNNEADTPDNFQSRRPNTSFCFLDIRSPGLGDTAMYLCATSRDRQGVYTEAFFGQGTRLTVV.

The rearrangement joins TRBV25-1 to TRBJ2-1, with D perhaps being TRBD1 or TRBD2 (7 bases each). This CDR3 spans 17 amino acids. The ends were cut back, 4 bases at V and 1 base at J, with 17 bases in the middle. Germline-derived CDR1 and CDR2 are MGHDK and SYGVNS. The DNA for the CDR3 is TGTGCCAGCAGTGCAAAAACAGGGGAGGGATCCTACAATGAGCAGTTCTTC. Its protein is CASSAKTGEGSYNEQFF.

This sequence joins TRBV10-2 and TRBJ2-5; 9 bases agree with TRBD2. The CDR3 has 16 amino acids. Looked up from germline, CDR1 is WSHSY and CDR2 is SAAADI. The V gene end was trimmed by 4 bases and the J gene end by 5 bases; junction bases not matched to a gene: 11. The CDR3 here is CASSGSGGGAGETQYF. In DNA form, the CDR3 reads TGCGCCAGCAGTGGATCCGGCGGGGGGGCCGGGGAGACCCAGTACTTC.

The chain is built from TRBV5-1 and TRBJ2-1, with 10 nucleotides matching TRBD2. The germline V gene has CDR1 SGHRS and CDR2 YFSETQ. The CDR3 has 14 amino acids. V shed 2 bases and J 5 bases; nucleotides not matched to a gene: 1. The CDR3 reads CASSFLAGDNEQFF. The CDR3 bases are TGCGCCAGCAGCTTCCTAGCGGGAGACAATGAGCAGTTCTTC.

The chain combines TRBV19 with TRBJ2-2; D ambiguous. The germline V gene has CDR1 LNHDA and CDR2 SQIVND (reference sequence). V lost 5 bases and J 5 bases, leaving 12 bases between the germline ends. This CDR3 comprises 14 residues. CDR3 residues: CASSSDGETGELFF. The CDR3 bases are TGTGCCAGTAGTTCGGACGGAGAGACCGGGGAGCTGTTTTTT.

V usage is TRBV25-1 and J usage is TRBJ1-2; 7 bases line up with TRBD1. Losses at the gene ends were 3 bases for V and 8 bases for J; bases not matched to a gene: 12. This CDR3 contains 15 residues. CDR1 is MGHDK and CDR2 is SYGVNS in the germline V gene. CDR3 sequence (DNA): TGTGCCAGCAGTGACGGACAGGCGGCCGCCCGGGGCTACACCTTC. Its translation is CASSDGQAAARGYTF.

This clone occurred once. The chain couples TRBV4-1 to TRBJ1-5; the D gene is possibly TRBD1 (5 bases). Looked up from germline, CDR1 is MGHRA and CDR2 is YSYEKL. With 0 bases removed from V and 1 base from J, the gap between germline ends came to 10 bases. This CDR3 region has 16 residues. The CDR3 region is CASSQDGAGSNQPQHF. The CDR3 DNA sequence: TGCGCCAGCAGCCAAGACGGGGCCGGAAGCAATCAGCCCCAGCATTTT.

The V gene is TRBV13, the J gene TRBJ2-1; 7 nucleotides agree with TRBD2. J was trimmed by 0 bases and V by 2 bases; bases with no gene match: 7. The CDR3 runs to 17 residues. Looked up from germline, CDR1 is PRHDT and CDR2 is FYEKMQ (reference sequence). The CDR3 sequence: CASSLRGLLSSYNEQFF. CDR3 nucleotides: TGTGCCAGCAGCTTAAGGGGACTACTGAGCTCCTACAATGAGCAGTTCTTC. Variable domain in full (rest from reference TRBV13 and TRBJ2-1): AAGVIQSPRHLIKEKRETATLKCYPIPRHDTVYWYQQGPGQDPQFLISFYEKMQSDKGSIPDRFSAQQFSDYHSELNMSSLELGDSALYFCASSLRGLLSSYNEQFFGPGTRLTVL.

The chain couples TRBV5-1 to TRBJ1-5; 10 positions match TRBD1. CDR3 length: 16 amino acids. Germline CDR1 and CDR2: SGHRS and YFSETQ. V shed 0 bases and J 6 bases; nucleotides not matched to a gene: 6. CDR3: CASSLGVGDRGQPQHF. The CDR3 coding sequence is TGCGCCAGCAGCTTGGGTGTCGGGGACAGGGGTCAGCCCCAGCATTTT.

V gene TRBV5-1 combines with J gene TRBJ2-1; no firm D call. The CDR3 is 14 residues long. Germline V lookup: CDR1 SGHRS, CDR2 YFSETQ. The ends were cut back, 0 bases at V and 2 bases at J, with 6 bases in the middle. In DNA, the CDR3 is TGCGCCAGCAGCTTGGGTTCGCCCTACAATGAGCAGTTCTTC. Translating it yields CASSLGSPYNEQFF.